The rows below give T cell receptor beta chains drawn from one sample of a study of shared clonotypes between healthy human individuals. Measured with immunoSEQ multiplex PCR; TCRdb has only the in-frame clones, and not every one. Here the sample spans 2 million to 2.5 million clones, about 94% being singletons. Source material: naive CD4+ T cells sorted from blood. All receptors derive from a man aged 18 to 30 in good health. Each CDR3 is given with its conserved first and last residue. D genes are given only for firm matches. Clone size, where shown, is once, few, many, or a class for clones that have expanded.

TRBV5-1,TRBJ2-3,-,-,CASSGQDRPYTDTQYF,TGCGCCAGCAGCGGTCAGGACAGACCTTACACAGATACGCAGTATTTT
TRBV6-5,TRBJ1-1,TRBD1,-,CASSYREQGAAAFF,TGTGCCAGCAGTTACCGCGAACAGGGGGCGGCAGCTTTCTTT
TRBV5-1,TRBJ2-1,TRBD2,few,CASSFSGSSYNEQFF,TGCGCCAGCAGCTTTAGCGGGAGCTCCTACAATGAGCAGTTCTTC
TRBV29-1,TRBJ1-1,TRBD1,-,CSGRQGTMNTEAFF,TGCAGCGGGAGACAGGGAACCATGAACACTGAAGCTTTCTTT
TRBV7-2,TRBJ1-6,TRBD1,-,CASTEDRANSPLHF,TGTGCCAGCACCGAAGACAGGGCGAATTCACCCCTCCACTTT
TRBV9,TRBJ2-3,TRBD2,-,CASSVTGLAGVIDTQYF,TGTGCCAGCAGCGTAACAGGACTAGCGGGAGTTATAGATACGCAGTATTTT
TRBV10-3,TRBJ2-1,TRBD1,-,CAIRTGAGEQFF,TGTGCCATCAGGACAGGGGCGGGTGAGCAGTTCTTC
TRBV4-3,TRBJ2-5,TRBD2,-,CASSQDRISGRAGETQYF,TGCGCCAGCAGCCAAGATAGGATTAGCGGGAGGGCCGGAGAGACCCAGTACTTC
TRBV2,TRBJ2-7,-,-,CASTTGVEQYF,TGTGCCAGCACGACAGGAGTCGAGCAGTACTTC
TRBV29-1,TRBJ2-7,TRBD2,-,CSVASGPTYEQYF,TGCAGCGTTGCTAGCGGACCTACCTACGAGCAGTACTTC
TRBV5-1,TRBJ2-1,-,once,CASSPAAGAWNEQFF,TGCGCCAGCAGCCCCGCGGCAGGGGCATGGAATGAGCAGTTCTTC
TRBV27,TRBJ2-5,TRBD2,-,CASSLAGTGTQYF,TGTGCCAGCAGCCTAGCGGGGACGGGGACCCAGTACTTC
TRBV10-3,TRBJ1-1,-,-,CAISVDRNTEAFF,TGTGCCATCAGTGTGGACAGGAACACTGAAGCTTTCTTT
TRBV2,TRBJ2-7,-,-,CASSEGRGQAYEQYF,TGTGCCAGCAGTGAAGGTCGGGGACAAGCCTACGAGCAGTACTTC
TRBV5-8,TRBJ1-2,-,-,CASSLVNQNYGYTF,TGTGCCAGCAGCTTGGTGAACCAGAACTATGGCTACACCTTC
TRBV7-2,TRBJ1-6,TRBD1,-,CASSYDRASYNSPLHF,TGTGCCAGCAGCTACGACAGGGCCTCCTATAATTCACCCCTCCACTTT
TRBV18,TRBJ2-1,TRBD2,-,CASSPGTTRRNEQFF,TGTGCCAGCTCACCGGGGACTACCCGGCGGAATGAGCAGTTCTTC
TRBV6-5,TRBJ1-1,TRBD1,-,CASSRLRQGNTEAFF,TGTGCCAGCAGTCGACTGCGACAGGGGAACACTGAAGCTTTCTTT
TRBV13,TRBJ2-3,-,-,CASSLSPGHLTDTQYF,TGTGCCAGCAGCTTATCCCCGGGACATCTGACAGATACGCAGTATTTT
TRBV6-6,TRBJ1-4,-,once,CASSYRAFELEKLFF,TGTGCCAGCAGTTACCGTGCATTCGAGCTTGAAAAACTGTTTTTT
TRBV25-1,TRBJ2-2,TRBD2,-,CASSENFGGRTTGELFF,TGTGCCAGCAGTGAAAACTTCGGCGGGAGAACGACCGGGGAGCTGTTTTTT
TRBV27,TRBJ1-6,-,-,CASRVMGSPLHF,TGTGCCAGCAGGGTTATGGGGTCACCCCTCCACTTT
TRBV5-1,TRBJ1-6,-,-,CASSLGQGVNSPLHF,TGCGCCAGCAGCTTGGGCCAGGGAGTTAATTCACCCCTCCACTTT
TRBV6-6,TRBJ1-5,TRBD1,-,CASSGDRGVNQPQHF,TGTGCCAGCAGTGGGGACAGGGGGGTTAATCAGCCCCAGCATTTT
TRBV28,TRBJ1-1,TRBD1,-,CASTTSGTGGTEAFF,TGTGCCAGCACAACCTCCGGGACAGGGGGCACTGAAGCTTTCTTT
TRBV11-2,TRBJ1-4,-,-,CASSPNGGRREKLFF,TGTGCCAGCAGCCCAAACGGGGGGCGCCGAGAAAAACTGTTTTTT
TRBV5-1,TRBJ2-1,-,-,CASSLSTSSYNEQFF,TGCGCCAGCAGCTTATCTACGAGCTCCTACAATGAGCAGTTCTTC
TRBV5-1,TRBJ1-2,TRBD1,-,CASSFYPGQGKGYTF,TGCGCCAGCAGCTTTTACCCGGGACAGGGAAAAGGCTACACCTTC
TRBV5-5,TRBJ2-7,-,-,CASSLAATSGYEQYF,TGTGCCAGCAGCTTGGCGGCAACGTCGGGATACGAGCAGTACTTC
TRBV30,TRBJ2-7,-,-,CAWSGLSGYEQYF,TGTGCCTGGAGTGGACTAAGTGGGTACGAGCAGTACTTC
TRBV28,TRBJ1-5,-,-,CASSIPGPFNQPQHF,TGTGCCAGCAGTATTCCGGGTCCCTTTAATCAGCCCCAGCATTTT
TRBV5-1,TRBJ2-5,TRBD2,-,CASSLGGLETQYF,TGCGCCAGCTCGCTGGGGGGGTTGGAGACCCAGTACTTC
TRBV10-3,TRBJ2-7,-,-,CAISEMAGGNYEQYF,TGTGCCATCAGTGAGATGGCAGGGGGGAACTACGAGCAGTACTTC
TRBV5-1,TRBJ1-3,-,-,CASSLGHPGNTIYF,TGCGCCAGCAGCTTGGGACACCCTGGAAACACCATATATTTT
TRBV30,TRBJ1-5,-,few,CAWSVQGKQPQHF,TGTGCCTGGAGTGTACAAGGGAAACAGCCCCAGCATTTT
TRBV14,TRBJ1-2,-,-,CASSQGGYGYTF,TGTGCCAGCAGCCAAGGAGGCTATGGCTACACCTTC
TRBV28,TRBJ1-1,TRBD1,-,CASSTLDRKNTEAFF,TGTGCCAGCAGTACATTGGACAGGAAGAACACTGAAGCTTTCTTT
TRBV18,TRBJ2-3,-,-,CASSPNRGDTQYF,TGTGCCAGCTCACCAAACCGGGGAGATACGCAGTATTTT
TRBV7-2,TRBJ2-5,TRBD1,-,CASSSGTGDQGPQYF,TGTGCCAGCAGCTCCGGGACAGGGGACCAGGGACCCCAGTACTTC
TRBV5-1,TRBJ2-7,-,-,CASSSLGTLETEQYF,TGCGCCAGCAGCTCCCTCGGGACGCTCGAAACCGAGCAGTACTTC